This TCR beta chain was documented in a study of T cells of healthy individuals. TCRdb analysed the 5' RACE reads with MiXCR anew, one entry per CDR3 protein. This repertoire shows 35,000 to 45,000 distinct CDR3 sequences, more than 4.5% found once; its top ten account for 9.2%. V was clipped by 3 bases and J by 9 bases, with 6 bases between them. There are 11 residues in the CDR3. The receptor's source is a human donor in good health. The chain couples TRBV12-3 or TRBV12-4 to TRBJ2-1; D not certain. Here the CDR3 DNA reads TGTGCCAGCAGTTTTATAGGTGAGCAGTTCTTC. Translating it yields CASSFIGEQFF.